What follows describes a single TCR beta chain. Its antigen is as yet unknown. Produced via immunoSEQ multiplex PCR; TCRdb's table is partial and in-frame only. There are roughly 86,000 clones in the sample; about 81% occur only once, and approximately 5% lies in the top ten. Indicated time point: week 47, end of study. Every single dose of the vaccine, 300 ug of mutant IDH1 20-mer peptide, came with topical imiquimod. This sample stems from a study of a mutant IDH1 vaccine in newly diagnosed glioma. Background on the study: The study started vaccination 4-6 weeks after radiotherapy alone, or with temozolomide cycles.

The CDR3 spans 16 residues. Germline CDR1 reads SNHLY; CDR2 reads FYNNEI. The V and J ends lost 1 base and 3 bases respectively, with 16 bases between them. The rearrangement joins TRBV2 to TRBJ2-7; D may correspond to TRBD1 or TRBD2 (6 bases each). The sequences come from PBMCs, collected from a glioma patient whose treatment included an IDH1 peptide vaccine. The TCR originated in a man aged 40-50 years with glioma. CDR3 nucleotide sequence: TGTGCCAGCAGTGAAGAAGGGGGAGGCAGGTTCTACGAGCAGTACTTC. It translates to CASSEEGGGRFYEQYF.